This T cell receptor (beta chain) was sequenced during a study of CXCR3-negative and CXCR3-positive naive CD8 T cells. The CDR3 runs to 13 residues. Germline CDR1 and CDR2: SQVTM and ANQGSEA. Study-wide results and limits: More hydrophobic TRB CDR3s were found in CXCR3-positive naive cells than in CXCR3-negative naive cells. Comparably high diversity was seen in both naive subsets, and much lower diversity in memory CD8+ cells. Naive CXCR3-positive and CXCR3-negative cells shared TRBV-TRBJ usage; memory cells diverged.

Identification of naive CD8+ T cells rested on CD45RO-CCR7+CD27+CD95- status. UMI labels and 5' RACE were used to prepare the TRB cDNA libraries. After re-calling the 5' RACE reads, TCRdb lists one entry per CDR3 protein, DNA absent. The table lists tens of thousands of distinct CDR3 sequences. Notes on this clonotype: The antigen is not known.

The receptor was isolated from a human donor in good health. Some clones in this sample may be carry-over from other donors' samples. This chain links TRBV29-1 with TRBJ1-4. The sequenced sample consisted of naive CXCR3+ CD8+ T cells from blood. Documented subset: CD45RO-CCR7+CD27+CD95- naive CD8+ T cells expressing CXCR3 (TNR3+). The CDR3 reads CSGSVGGGEKLFF.